Below, 8 T cell receptor beta chains from the same sample are listed, as sequenced in a study of T cell responses to AZD1222 COVID-19 vaccine. The protocol was immunoSEQ multiplex PCR, while the TCRdb copy is restricted to in-frame clones and leaves out a portion. The profile covers around 58,000 clones, with around 80% appearing a single time and around 18% taken by the ten largest. This specimen was peripheral blood, taken on day 0 of AZD1222 vaccination. The origin of the receptors is an adult in good health.

This chain joins TRBV12-3 or TRBV12-4 and TRBJ2-1, with D uncertain. V lost 2 bases to trimming and J lost 9 bases, with 5 bases between them. This CDR3 spans 11 amino acids. CDR3 residues: CASSLSSEQFF. CDR3 DNA: TGTGCCAGCAGTTTATCTAGTGAGCAGTTCTTC.

The genes are TRBV6-2 or TRBV6-3 and TRBJ1-1; the D is unclear. Trimming cost V 5 bases and J 7 bases, with 11 bases left between them. Per germline, CDR1 MNHEY and CDR2 SVGEGT. This CDR3 comprises 12 residues. CDR3 in amino acids: CASSLNWSEAFF. In DNA, the CDR3 is TGTGCCAGCAGTCTGAATTGGAGTGAAGCTTTCTTT.

This clone was seen only once. This chain connects TRBV6-2 or TRBV6-3 to TRBJ1-2, with D perhaps TRBD1 (5 bases). CDR3 length equals 15 residues. Germline V gene lookup returns CDR1 MNHEY and CDR2 SVGEGT. Trimming left V 7 bases short and J 8 bases short, with 23 bases between. The CDR3 DNA sequence: TGTGCCAGCATCCCCGTTACCTCAGGGAGTGGAGGCTACACCTTC. Translating gives CASIPVTSGSGGYTF.

The V gene is TRBV6-2 or TRBV6-3, the J gene TRBJ1-3, with 7 bases fitting TRBD1. Unmatched junction bases numbered 7, after V lost 3 bases and J lost 2 bases. Germline V gives CDR1 MNHEY, CDR2 SVGEGT. The CDR3 length is 16 residues. The CDR3 here is CASSYAGTDTGNTIYF. The CDR3 region has the DNA TGTGCCAGCAGTTATGCCGGGACAGACACTGGAAACACCATATATTTT.

This chain connects TRBV7-9 to TRBJ2-6; TRBD1 is a possible D gene (5 bases). The CDR3 has 19 amino acids. Trimming stripped 4 bases from V and 0 bases from J, with 19 bases between. The V gene's germline CDR1 is SEHNR and CDR2 FQNEAQ (reference sequence). CDR3 sequence: CASSSSRTWMNSGANVLTF. In DNA, the CDR3 is TGTGCCAGCAGCTCCTCCCGGACATGGATGAACTCTGGGGCCAACGTCCTGACTTTC.

This clone was observed a few times. This chain links TRBV3-1 (or the pseudogene TRBV3-2) with TRBJ2-7; 9 nucleotides match TRBD1. Looked up from germline, CDR1 is LGHDT and CDR2 is YNNKEL (reference sequence). With V trimmed by 2 bases and J by 2 bases, 4 bases remained unmatched. This CDR3 is 15 amino acids long. DNA of the CDR3: TGTGCCAGCAGCCAAATCCGGGACAGGGCCTACGAGCAGTACTTC. This translates into CASSQIRDRAYEQYF.

This chain connects TRBV11-3 to TRBJ1-1, with 10 bases aligning to TRBD1. The germline V gene has CDR1 SGHNT and CDR2 YENEEA. This CDR3 has 16 amino acids. The trim removed 4 bases at V and 2 bases at J, leaving 7 bases unmatched. CDR3 coding DNA: TGTGCCAGCAGCTCCGAAGGGACAGGGGTTAACACTGAAGCTTTCTTT. Translation gives CASSSEGTGVNTEAFF.

The rearrangement links TRBV7-8 to TRBJ1-1; D gene ambiguous. Germline V gene lookup returns CDR1 SGHVS and CDR2 FQNEAQ. The length of the CDR3 is 13 residues. Trimming pared 4 bases from V and 3 bases from J, leaving 9 bases between. CDR3 loop: CASSSQVHTEAFF. CDR3 nucleotide sequence: TGTGCCAGCAGCTCACAAGTACACACTGAAGCTTTCTTT. The full variable domain, completed using reference TRBV7-8 and TRBJ1-1, is GAGVSQSPRYKVAKRGQDVALRCDPISGHVSLFWYQQALGQGPEFLTYFQNEAQLDKSGLPSDRFFAERPEGSVSTLKIQRTQQEDSAVYLCASSSQVHTEAFFGQGTRLTVV.